Below are 26 T cell receptor beta chains sequenced from a single sample in a study of OX40 agonist ivuxolimab in advanced cancers. The assay was immunoSEQ multiplex PCR, and TCRdb's table has in-frame clones only and misses some. The repertoire holds around 70,000 clones, with 82% as singletons. The specimen was CD4+ or CD8+ T cells sorted from blood, collected in a trial of the OX40 agonist ivuxolimab. Receptors originate from an adult with an advanced solid tumor such as melanoma, head and neck, liver or kidney cancer.

The chain links TRBV6-5 to TRBJ1-3; possible D gene TRBD1, 5 bases. This CDR3 spans 14 amino acids. Germline-derived CDR1 and CDR2 are MNHEY and SVGAGI. V lost 7 bases and J 0 bases, leaving 10 bases between the germline ends. Here the CDR3 DNA reads TGTGCCAGCACCGCAGGGTACTCTGGAAACACCATATATTTT. Translated, it gives CASTAGYSGNTIYF.

V and J are TRBV6-6 and TRBJ1-4; D remains ambiguous. In germline, CDR1 is MNHNY, CDR2 SVGAGI (reference sequence). The CDR3 length is 13 residues. V gave up 6 bases and J gave up 4 bases, with 9 bases separating them. Here the CDR3 DNA reads TGTGCCAGCAGCGCGTCAGTTAATGAAAAACTGTTTTTT. Translation: CASSASVNEKLFF.

The chain uses TRBV19 and TRBJ1-2; D uncertain. Trimming shortened V by 3 bases and J by 3 bases, and 8 bases separated the two germline ends. Germline V CDR1 and CDR2: LNHDA, SQIVND (reference sequence). CDR3 length: 13 residues. In DNA form, the CDR3 reads TGTGCCAGTAGTATTATGGGGTACTATGGCTACACCTTC. It translates to CASSIMGYYGYTF.

The V gene is TRBV4-1, the J gene TRBJ2-1; the D call may be TRBD1 or TRBD2 (5 bases each). This CDR3 has 16 residues. V lost 4 bases and J lost 0, with 13 bases in between. The germline CDR1 and CDR2 sequences are MGHRA and YSYEKL. In nucleotides, the CDR3 is TGCGCCAGCAGCCCCTCCGAGGGGCGCTCCTACAATGAGCAGTTCTTC. Protein: CASSPSEGRSYNEQFF.

The chain recombines TRBV10-1 with TRBJ2-5; perhaps D is TRBD1 or TRBD2 (5 bases each). This CDR3 has 19 amino acids. Between the trimmed V and J ends, which lost 2 bases and 4 bases, there was a span of 26 bases. The germline V gene has CDR1 WNHNN and CDR2 SYGVQD (reference sequence). The DNA for the CDR3 is TGCGCCAGCAGTGAGGTGGCTACCCAAACGCCCATTGGGGGAGAGACCCAGTACTTC. Protein: CASSEVATQTPIGGETQYF.

The chain is built from TRBV12-5 and TRBJ1-2, with D tentatively TRBD1 (6 bases). CDR1 LGHNT and CDR2 FRNRAP come from the germline V gene. The CDR3 is 18 residues long. Trimming pared 5 bases from V and 3 bases from J, leaving 25 bases between. CDR3 sequence: CASGPTSGAASSDYGYTF. Written as DNA, the CDR3 is TGTGCTAGTGGTCCAACTTCGGGGGCAGCCTCAAGTGACTATGGCTACACCTTC.

This rearrangement joins TRBV4-3 to TRBJ2-5; 7 bases are a match to TRBD2. From germline, CDR1 is LGHNA and CDR2 YSLEER. CDR3 size: 13 residues. With 8 bases clipped from V and 5 bases from J, the junction kept 8 bases outside the gene matches. CDR3 sequence reads: CASAGASGETQYF. CDR3 DNA sequence: TGCGCCAGCGCCGGGGCTAGCGGTGAGACCCAGTACTTC.

The V and J genes are TRBV5-1 and TRBJ2-5; 8 bases align to TRBD1. Germline CDR1 is SGHRS and CDR2 is YFSETQ. Losses at the gene ends were 5 bases for V and 2 bases for J; bases not matched to a gene: 11. The CDR3 loop spans 16 amino acids. CDR3 coding DNA: TGCGCCAGCAGGTCTCGTAACCGGGACAGGCAAGAGACCCAGTACTTC. This encodes CASRSRNRDRQETQYF.

The chain combines TRBV6-5 with TRBJ2-1; 12 positions match TRBD2. The CDR3 contains 16 residues. Per the germline V gene, CDR1 is MNHEY and CDR2 is SVGAGI. The junction had 7 bases not matched to a gene; V was cut back by 2 bases and J by 8 bases. This chain's CDR3 is CASSYDLAGGQHEQFF. CDR3 coding DNA: TGTGCCAGCAGTTACGACCTAGCGGGGGGGCAACATGAGCAGTTCTTC.

The chain uses TRBV2 and TRBJ1-2, with D tentatively TRBD1 (5 bases). This CDR3 contains 12 residues. Between the trimmed V and J ends, which lost 6 bases and 4 bases, there was a span of 9 bases. Germline CDR1 reads SNHLY; CDR2 reads FYNNEI. The CDR3 DNA reads as TGTGCCAGCAGGGACAACGGCTATGGCTACACCTTC. Its protein product is CASRDNGYGYTF.

This rearrangement joins TRBV5-1 to TRBJ2-2; D is perhaps TRBD2 (5 bases). Deletions cut 7 bases from V and 1 base from J, with 5 bases between. Germline V CDR1 and CDR2: SGHRS, YFSETQ. This CDR3 contains 12 residues. The CDR3 nucleotides read TGCGCCAGCGCGGGGAACACCGGGGAGCTGTTTTTT. Its translation is CASAGNTGELFF. Filled out from reference TRBV5-1 and TRBJ2-2, the complete variable domain reads KAGVTQTPRYLIKTRGQQVTLSCSPISGHRSVSWYQQTPGQGLQFLFEYFSETQRNKGNFPGRFSGRQFSNSRSEMNVSTLELGDSALYLCASAGNTGELFFGEGSRLTVL.

This chain links TRBV5-1 with TRBJ1-3; D not resolved. This CDR3 comprises 13 residues. Germline CDR1 reads SGHRS; CDR2 reads YFSETQ. Trimming shortened V by 7 bases and J by 0 bases, and 8 bases separated the two germline ends. The CDR3 is CASSRGSGNTIYF. The CDR3, as DNA: TGCGCCAGCTCTAGAGGCTCTGGAAACACCATATATTTT. Variable domain in full (rest from reference TRBV5-1 and TRBJ1-3): KAGVTQTPRYLIKTRGQQVTLSCSPISGHRSVSWYQQTPGQGLQFLFEYFSETQRNKGNFPGRFSGRQFSNSRSEMNVSTLELGDSALYLCASSRGSGNTIYFGEGSWLTVV.

The rearrangement links TRBV6-1 to TRBJ2-1; tentative D call: TRBD1 (5 bases). Germline V gene lookup returns CDR1 MNHNS and CDR2 SASEGT. This CDR3 is built from 16 residues. Between the trimmed V and J ends, which lost 4 bases and 0 bases, there was a span of 13 bases. CDR3 protein: CASSGSQASSYNEQFF. The CDR3 region has the DNA TGTGCCAGCAGTGGTTCACAGGCGAGCTCCTACAATGAGCAGTTCTTC.

The rearrangement joins TRBV2 to TRBJ2-7; D call uncertain. The length of the CDR3 is 13 residues. Germline values: CDR1 SNHLY, CDR2 FYNNEI. V shed 4 bases and J shed 3 bases, with 10 bases lying between them. DNA for the CDR3: TGTGCCAGCAGTGTGGAGATGAGCTACGAGCAGTACGTC. It translates to CASSVEMSYEQYV.

A few counts support this clone. This sequence joins TRBV28 and TRBJ2-3; 9 bases align to TRBD2. From germline, CDR1 is MDHEN and CDR2 SYDVKM. Unmatched junction bases numbered 9, after V lost 5 bases and J lost 3 bases. This CDR3 region has 16 residues. The CDR3 here is CASSPHGGRVTDTQYF. CDR3 in DNA: TGTGCCAGCAGTCCCCATGGCGGGAGGGTTACAGATACGCAGTATTTT. The whole variable domain, filled in from reference TRBV28 and TRBJ2-3, reads DVKVTQSSRYLVKRTGEKVFLECVQDMDHENMFWYRQDPGLGLRLIYFSYDVKMKEKGDIPEGYSVSREKKERFSLILESASTNQTSMYLCASSPHGGRVTDTQYFGPGTRLTVL.

This chain uses TRBV5-4 with TRBJ1-1; D gene uncertain. The CDR3 contains 15 residues. The ends were cut back, 0 bases at V and 6 bases at J, with 15 bases in the middle. Germline V gene sequence: CDR1 SGHNT, CDR2 YYREEE (reference sequence). CDR3 DNA sequence: TGTGCCAGCAGCTTGGGGGCCGCGGATAGCCCTGAAGCTTTCTTT. As protein: CASSLGAADSPEAFF. Using reference TRBV5-4 and TRBJ1-1 for the parts outside the CDR3, the full variable domain is ETGVTQSPTHLIKTRGQQVTLRCSSQSGHNTVSWYQQALGQGPQFIFQYYREEENGRGNFPPRFSGLQFPNYSSELNVNALELDDSALYLCASSLGAADSPEAFFGQGTRLTVV.

The chain recombines TRBV7-9 with TRBJ2-2, with 7 bases that match TRBD2. CDR1 is SEHNR and CDR2 is FQNEAQ in the germline V gene (reference sequence). Trimming cost V 5 bases and J 6 bases; bases outside gene matches: 6. The CDR3 covers 14 residues. The CDR3: CASSRGGSSGELFF. In DNA, the CDR3 is TGTGCCAGCAGCCGCGGGGGATCTTCCGGGGAGCTGTTTTTT.

This clone was seen a handful of times. The chain links TRBV19 to TRBJ1-1; 9 bases fit TRBD1. The CDR3 length is 12 residues. CDR1 and CDR2 from the germline V gene are LNHDA and SQIVND (reference sequence). V lost 9 bases, J lost 3 bases, and 2 bases stayed unmatched. Here the CDR3 DNA reads TGTGCCAGCGGGACAGGGTACACTGAAGCTTTCTTT. Translation: CASGTGYTEAFF.

About this clone: Other DNA sequences in the sample encode the same CDR3. The chain couples TRBV28 to TRBJ2-5; tentative D call: TRBD2 (6 bases). V lost 2 bases and J lost 2, with 6 bases in between. The V gene's germline CDR1 is MDHEN and CDR2 SYDVKM. There are 13 residues in the CDR3. Here the CDR3 DNA reads TGTGCCAGCAGTTTACGGGGGCAAGAGACCCAGTACTTC. This translates into CASSLRGQETQYF.

The chain uses TRBV7-2 and TRBJ2-7; 7 nucleotides agree with TRBD1. The CDR3 runs 16 residues. V gave up 5 bases and J gave up 3 bases; unmatched junction bases: 13. The V gene's germline CDR1 is SGHTA and CDR2 FQGNSA. Here the CDR3 reads CASSLTGAPDYYEQYF. CDR3 nucleotide sequence: TGTGCCAGCAGCCTTACAGGGGCGCCTGATTACTACGAGCAGTACTTC.

This chain links TRBV7-9 with TRBJ1-4; perhaps TRBD1 as D (6 bases). V lost 6 bases and J 8 bases, leaving 19 bases between the germline ends. The CDR3 is 15 residues long. Germline CDR1 SEHNR, CDR2 FQNEAQ (reference sequence). In DNA form, the CDR3 reads TGTGCCAGCAGGCCTAACAGGGCGGCGAGAGAAAAACTGTTTTTT. Translated, it gives CASRPNRAAREKLFF. Using reference TRBV7-9 and TRBJ1-4 for the parts outside the CDR3, the full variable domain is DTGVSQNPRHKITKRGQNVTFRCDPISEHNRLYWYRQTLGQGPEFLTYFQNEAQLEKSRLLSDRFSAERPKGSFSTLEIQRTEQGDSAMYLCASRPNRAAREKLFFGSGTQLSVL.

This sequence joins TRBV15 and TRBJ2-3, with a tentative D call TRBD2 (5 bases). This CDR3 comprises 16 residues. Between the trimmed V and J ends, which lost 1 base and 0 bases, there was a span of 11 bases. Germline V gene data show CDR1 as LNHNV and CDR2 as YYDKDF (reference sequence). The chain's CDR3 is CATSRVDLASTDTQYF. In DNA, the CDR3 is TGTGCCACCAGCAGAGTCGACCTAGCTAGCACAGATACGCAGTATTTT.

The V call is TRBV18, the J call TRBJ2-3; no firm D call. Trimming cost V 4 bases and J 0 bases, with 2 bases left between them. This CDR3 is built from 12 residues. Germline V CDR1 and CDR2: KGHSH, LQKENI. The CDR3 is CASSLSTDTQYF. The CDR3 DNA is TGTGCCAGCTCACTTAGCACAGATACGCAGTATTTT.

J is TRBJ1-1 and V is TRBV28; possibly TRBD1 for D (6 bases). V was trimmed by 1 base and J by 3 bases, leaving 15 bases between them. The germline CDR1 and CDR2 sequences are MDHEN and SYDVKM. This CDR3 is built from 16 residues. For the CDR3, the DNA is TGTGCCAGCAGTTTATCGCCGGGACAAGCGGACACTGAAGCTTTCTTT. Amino acids: CASSLSPGQADTEAFF.

The V call is TRBV5-4, the J call TRBJ2-3; TRBD2 agrees at 8 bases. This CDR3 has 16 residues. Per germline, CDR1 SGHNT and CDR2 YYREEE (reference sequence). The trim removed 2 bases at V and 2 bases at J, leaving 7 bases unmatched. The CDR3 DNA sequence: TGTGCCAGCAGCTTAGCGGGAGCTCGTCTCACAGATACGCAGTATTTT. Translation: CASSLAGARLTDTQYF.

The chain links TRBV9 to TRBJ2-5; 7 bases map to TRBD2. The CDR3 length is 16 residues. Looked up from germline, CDR1 is SGDLS and CDR2 is YYNGEE. The V and J ends lost 0 bases and 5 bases, in that order; junction bases with no gene match: 10. CDR3 nucleotide sequence: TGTGCCAGCAGCGTAGGTTCGGCGGGGGTCGGGGAGACCCAGTACTTC. Its translation is CASSVGSAGVGETQYF.